This TCR beta chain was found in a study of blood T cell repertoires in COVID-19. Overall study: COVID-19 samples, acute and convalescent, were from the United States, Italy and Spain. T cells, B-cell-depleted T cells, or PBMCs provided the cDNA or gDNA that served as material.

Turning to this clone: Germline and junction disagree at one end, which may indicate a read error.

Per the original data handling: Reference gene primer amplification yielded estimated nucleated cell counts. Generated by immunoSEQ multiplex PCR, the TCRdb table keeps only in-frame clones and is missing some. Clone size and the V and J calls come from that table; the DNA yielded D and trimming. This table holds about 150,000 clones, over 80% found once. Sequenced sample: peripheral blood. The TCR was taken from a woman aged 55-70 years with acute or convalescent COVID-19.

The CDR3 reads CASSYLYREYDYTF. DNA for the CDR3: TGTGCCAGCAGTTACTTGTACAGGGAATATGACTACACCTTC. The chain uses TRBV6-6 and TRBJ1-2, with D perhaps TRBD1 (6 bases). The germline CDR1 and CDR2 sequences are MNHNY and SVGAGI (reference sequence). The CDR3 has 14 residues.